This T cell receptor (beta chain) originates from a study of T cells after yellow fever vaccination. Overall study results and limits: The secondary response was weaker, and its peak arrived faster, on day 5 versus 15.

Many counts were recorded for this clonotype. The antigen is undetermined. Trimming shortened V by 3 bases and J by 5 bases, and 9 bases separated the two germline ends. Germline V gene lookup returns CDR1 SGHDN and CDR2 FVKESK. There are 13 residues in the CDR3. TCRdb ran MiXCR on the 5' RACE reads and lists one entry per CDR3 protein. This sample yields about 120,000 distinct CDR3 sequences, of which approximately 7.1% are seen a single time; roughly 2.5% belongs to the top ten. The specimen was CD4+ T cells sorted from PBMCs, collected 45 days after the first yellow fever vaccination. The chain uses TRBV14 and TRBJ2-3; a weak D match, TRBD1 (7 bases). The receptor was derived from a man between 18 and 35 years old who received the YFV17D yellow fever vaccine. CDR3 amino acids: CASSHQGGDTQYF. The CDR3 bases are TGTGCCAGCAGCCACCAGGGGGGAGATACGCAGTATTTT.